This TCR beta chain appears in the sequencing data of a study of blood T cell repertoires in COVID-19 (dated by TCRdb to about 2020). A note on the overall study: The collaborator samples originated in the United States, Italy and Spain and spanned the acute and convalescent phases of COVID-19. The repertoires were made available in a free public database intended to serve as a resource for research on the immune response to SARS-CoV-2. The sample metadata nearly always contained a de-identified subject ID, COVID-19 status, age in years and sex. The prospective study material was composed of cDNA or gDNA derived from T cells, B-cell-depleted T cells, or PBMCs. Where available, HLA class I and class II types were taken from metadata supplied by the sample provider and were not determined by assay-based typing. The samples were drawn from the first 160 participants of the ongoing ImmuneRACE study and from 1,254 subjects provided by 6 global collaborators. The dataset comprised deeply sampled blood TCRbeta repertoires from subjects exposed to, actively infected with, or recovered from COVID-19.

This clone showed up just a few times. Its recognized antigen is unknown. No base qualities exist here, and no much larger clone lies one base off it. Trimming costs V 7 bases and J 5 bases, and their ends lie 12 bases apart. Including cysteine and phenylalanine, the CDR3 has 13 amino acids. The retained sequence is limited to the CDR3, 39 bases, with the frame set at the first base. Each collaborating institution followed its own protocols to collect whole blood in K2EDTA tubes. For TCRbeta analysis, collaborator samples were shipped as frozen whole blood, as isolated PBMCs, or as DNA extracted from either sample type. Overall study outcomes, separate from this receptor: How much clinical and demographic metadata was included differed by source and by participant, and the metadata was provided uncurated.

TCRbeta CDR3 regions were amplified from genomic DNA using the immunoSEQ Assay, a bias-controlled multiplex PCR. On the authors' methods: Within the assay, amplification of reference gene primers was used to estimate how many nucleated cells each sample contained. To quantify the absolute abundance of each unique TCRbeta CDR3 rearrangement, sequence reads were collapsed and filtered. For each sample, productive Simpson clonality was calculated as the square root of Simpson's diversity index across productive rearrangements. The clones in this table, taken by TCRdb from immuneACCESS, are in-frame only. Not every clone is retained; where verified, under half of the shortfall comes from an unresolved V gene, and the cause of the rest is unknown. Clone size and the V and J calls come from that table; the DNA yielded D and trimming. The sample table records around 65,000 clones; 65% to 80% of these occur just once. The ten largest make up roughly 20% of the sample.

The chain uses TRBV12-3 or TRBV12-4 and TRBJ2-1, with a weak D call of TRBD1 (5 bases match). Sequences were obtained from peripheral blood. This TCR was recovered from a woman older than 75 with active or convalescent COVID-19. The CDR3 protein sequence reads: CASTFDRNNEQFF. The DNA sequence is as follows: TGTGCCAGCACCTTCGACAGAAACAATGAGCAGTTCTTC.